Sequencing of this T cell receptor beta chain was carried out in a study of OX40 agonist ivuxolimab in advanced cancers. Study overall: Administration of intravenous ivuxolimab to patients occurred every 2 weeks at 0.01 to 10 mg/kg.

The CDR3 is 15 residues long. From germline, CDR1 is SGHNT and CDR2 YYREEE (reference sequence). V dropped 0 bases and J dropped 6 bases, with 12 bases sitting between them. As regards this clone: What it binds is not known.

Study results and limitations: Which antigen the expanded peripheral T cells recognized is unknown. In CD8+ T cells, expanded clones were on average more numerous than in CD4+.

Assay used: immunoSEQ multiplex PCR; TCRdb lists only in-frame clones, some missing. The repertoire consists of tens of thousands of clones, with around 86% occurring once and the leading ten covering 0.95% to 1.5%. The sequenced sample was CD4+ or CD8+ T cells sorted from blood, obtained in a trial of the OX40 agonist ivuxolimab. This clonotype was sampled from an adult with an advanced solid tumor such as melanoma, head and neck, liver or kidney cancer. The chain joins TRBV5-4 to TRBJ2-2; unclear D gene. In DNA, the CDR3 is TGTGCCAGCAGCTTGGACCTGGTGGGTTCCGGGGAGCTGTTTTTT. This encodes CASSLDLVGSGELFF.